This T cell receptor beta chain was captured in a study of regulatory T cells in long-lasting Graves disease. Time point noted: newly diagnosed GD, antithyroid drugs for less than 3 months. There was RNA extracted from PBMCs, and the TCR library was made from it. A blood draw put around 9.1 milliliters of peripheral blood into EDTA tubes. This clonotype was detected many times. To make TCR beta libraries, researchers used iRepertoire HTBI primers and Arm-PCR of CDR3 regions. MiXCR was run by TCRdb on the multiplex PCR reads, yielding one entry per CDR3 protein. The data show a few hundred thousand distinct CDR3 sequences, around 11% seen once. The same specimen was also included in a second study, on T cells in Graves' hyperthyroidism and ophthalmopathy.

The sequenced sample was peripheral blood mononuclear cells (PBMCs), obtained at new diagnosis, from a patient treated with antithyroid drugs. The TCR originated in a woman aged 18-30 years with Graves disease.

CDR3 amino acids: CASSPLYENHGNIQYF. DNA of the CDR3: TGTGCCAGCAGCCCCCTATATGAAAACCACGGGAACATTCAGTACTTC. J is TRBJ2-4 and V is TRBV12-3 or TRBV12-4, with D hard to call. The CDR3 extends over 16 amino acids. Trimming took off 6 bases at V and 7 bases at J, with 22 bases between the two ends.